This TCR beta chain was profiled in a study of spatial heterogeneity in lung cancer. This sample's time point: blood at routine non-recurrence follow-up after resection. Germline lookup yields CDR1 WSHSY and CDR2 SAAADI. The CDR3 extends over 14 amino acids. J lost 9 bases, V lost 6 bases, and 7 bases had no gene match. TCRdb passed the 5' RACE reads through MiXCR, listing each CDR3 protein once. The table has roughly 4,200 distinct CDR3 sequences, about a quarter seen once; the top ten hold 5.7%. The sample here was PBMCs, taken at follow-up. The genes are TRBV10-2 and TRBJ1-6; TRBD1 matches at 8 bases. This receptor was identified in a male donor with early-stage non-small cell lung cancer. The CDR3 DNA reads TGCGCCAGCAGGGGCAGGGGGCATGGTTCACCCCTCCACTTT. Protein product: CASRGRGHGSPLHF.